This is a list of T cell receptor beta chains from one sample in a study of human T cells and chemical hapten exposure. In TCRdb, the RACE reads were re-called with MiXCR into one record per CDR3 protein. The sample comprises 360,000 or so distinct CDR3 sequences, about 6% of which are singletons, and around 6% rests with the top ten. Specimen: whole blood, collected in connection with sensitization to the hapten diphenylcyclopropenone (DPC). Receptor source: a woman aged 18-29 years with alopecia areata. Some clones in this sample may be carry-over from other donors' samples. CDR3s include the opening cysteine and the closing phenylalanine or tryptophan. Each record gives: CDR3 DNA, CDR3 protein, V gene, J gene, D gene, clone size. The D gene is left open where the match is weak. Clone size is given for some rows only: seen once, a few or many times, or a class if the clone is expanded.

cdr3_nt: TGTGCCAGCAGTCCCGGTCCTTTCACCTACGAGCAGTACTTC
cdr3_aa: CASSPGPFTYEQYF
v_call: TRBV28
j_call: TRBJ2-7
d_call: .
clone_size: few

cdr3_nt: TGTGCCAGCAGTATCGGACAGGGGAGCTATGGCTACACCTTC
cdr3_aa: CASSIGQGSYGYTF
v_call: TRBV12-3/TRBV12-4
j_call: TRBJ1-2
d_call: TRBD1
clone_size: many

cdr3_nt: TGTGCCAGCAGTGAAGTGGGCGGGCGCGGGGACGAGCAGTACTTC
cdr3_aa: CASSEVGGRGDEQYF
v_call: TRBV2
j_call: TRBJ2-7
d_call: .
clone_size: .

cdr3_nt: TGTGCCAGCAGCTTAAGGAGTTTGAACACTGAAGCTTTCTTT
cdr3_aa: CASSLRSLNTEAFF
v_call: TRBV11-2
j_call: TRBJ1-1
d_call: .
clone_size: .

cdr3_nt: TGCAGTGCCAGAGACAGGGGCAATCAGCCCCAGCATTTT
cdr3_aa: CSARDRGNQPQHF
v_call: TRBV20-1
j_call: TRBJ1-5
d_call: TRBD1
clone_size: many

cdr3_nt: TGTGCCAGCAGCGTGACAGGGGGCCCAGGAGAGCAGTACTTC
cdr3_aa: CASSVTGGPGEQYF
v_call: TRBV5-6
j_call: TRBJ2-7
d_call: TRBD1
clone_size: .

cdr3_nt: TGTGCCAGCAGTGGAACAGTTAGCAATCAGCCCCAGCATTTT
cdr3_aa: CASSGTVSNQPQHF
v_call: TRBV2
j_call: TRBJ1-5
d_call: .
clone_size: many

cdr3_nt: TGCGCCAGCAGCTCCGGACTAGCGGGGGGGATGGATACGCAGTATTTT
cdr3_aa: CASSSGLAGGMDTQYF
v_call: TRBV5-1
j_call: TRBJ2-3
d_call: TRBD2
clone_size: few

cdr3_nt: TGCGCCAGCAGCCAAGATCAGGGACGTATTTCTGGAAACACCATATATTTT
cdr3_aa: CASSQDQGRISGNTIYF
v_call: TRBV4-1
j_call: TRBJ1-3
d_call: .
clone_size: few

cdr3_nt: TGTGCCAGCAGCTTAGCTGGAAGGGTCGTCGGCTACACCTTC
cdr3_aa: CASSLAGRVVGYTF
v_call: TRBV7-2
j_call: TRBJ1-2
d_call: .
clone_size: many

cdr3_nt: TGCGCCAGCAGCCCAAGGACAGGCTCTGGGGCCAACGTCCTGACTTTC
cdr3_aa: CASSPRTGSGANVLTF
v_call: TRBV4-3
j_call: TRBJ2-6
d_call: TRBD1
clone_size: many

cdr3_nt: TGTGCCATCGGGCTGAGCAGCCTGGACGGTGAGCAGTTCTTC
cdr3_aa: CAIGLSSLDGEQFF
v_call: TRBV10-3
j_call: TRBJ2-1
d_call: .
clone_size: medium-sized

cdr3_nt: TGCGCCAGCAGCCCGCTGGGGACAGAAGCCTACGAGCAGTACTTC
cdr3_aa: CASSPLGTEAYEQYF
v_call: TRBV5-1
j_call: TRBJ2-7
d_call: TRBD1
clone_size: .

cdr3_nt: TGTGCCAGCAGCTCGTGGCTTTCGGGAGATACGCAGTATTTT
cdr3_aa: CASSSWLSGDTQYF
v_call: TRBV5-5
j_call: TRBJ2-3
d_call: .
clone_size: many

cdr3_nt: TGCAGTGCTAGAGATCGGTACAATCAGCCCCAGCATTTT
cdr3_aa: CSARDRYNQPQHF
v_call: TRBV20-1
j_call: TRBJ1-5
d_call: .
clone_size: many

cdr3_nt: TGTGCCAGCAGCTTAGCAGTTAATCAGCCCCAGCATTTT
cdr3_aa: CASSLAVNQPQHF
v_call: TRBV7-2
j_call: TRBJ1-5
d_call: .
clone_size: many

cdr3_nt: TGTGCCACGAGCGGGGGGGGCTCTGGGGCCAACGTCCTGACTTTC
cdr3_aa: CATSGGGSGANVLTF
v_call: TRBV24-1
j_call: TRBJ2-6
d_call: TRBD2
clone_size: .

cdr3_nt: TGCGCCAGCTTACCCTTGGGGGGCGACAGCAATGAGCAGTTCTTC
cdr3_aa: CASLPLGGDSNEQFF
v_call: TRBV5-1
j_call: TRBJ2-1
d_call: .
clone_size: .

cdr3_nt: TGTGCCAGCAGTCCGGGACTAGTAAGCACAGATACGCAGTATTTT
cdr3_aa: CASSPGLVSTDTQYF
v_call: TRBV28
j_call: TRBJ2-3
d_call: TRBD2
clone_size: few

cdr3_nt: TGTGCCAGCAGAAGTGGGAGAGACACCGGGGAGCTGTTTTTT
cdr3_aa: CASRSGRDTGELFF
v_call: TRBV27
j_call: TRBJ2-2
d_call: .
clone_size: many

cdr3_nt: TGTGCTAGTGGCGAACAGGGGGGGACTGAAGCTTTCTTT
cdr3_aa: CASGEQGGTEAFF
v_call: TRBV12-5
j_call: TRBJ1-1
d_call: TRBD1
clone_size: many

cdr3_nt: TGTGCCAGCAGCCCCCGTTCGACTAGCGGGGGGGCCATTCAGTACTTC
cdr3_aa: CASSPRSTSGGAIQYF
v_call: TRBV7-2
j_call: TRBJ2-4
d_call: TRBD2
clone_size: few

cdr3_nt: TGCAGTGCTAGAGAGGGAATGAACACTGAAGCTTTCTTT
cdr3_aa: CSAREGMNTEAFF
v_call: TRBV20-1
j_call: TRBJ1-1
d_call: .
clone_size: few

cdr3_nt: TGTGCCAGCAAACTATTGGGGGGGTACAATGAGCAGTTCTTC
cdr3_aa: CASKLLGGYNEQFF
v_call: TRBV6-5
j_call: TRBJ2-1
d_call: TRBD2
clone_size: many

cdr3_nt: TGTGCCAGCTCGACAGCCATTGATTCACCCCTCCACTTT
cdr3_aa: CASSTAIDSPLHF
v_call: TRBV2
j_call: TRBJ1-6
d_call: .
clone_size: .

cdr3_nt: TGTGCCAGCAGCTCACATTCCAAGAACGGGGACTATGGCTACACCTTC
cdr3_aa: CASSSHSKNGDYGYTF
v_call: TRBV5-4
j_call: TRBJ1-2
d_call: .
clone_size: many

cdr3_nt: TGTGCCAGCTCACCGACCGTGGTTATGAACACTGAAGCTTTCTTT
cdr3_aa: CASSPTVVMNTEAFF
v_call: TRBV18
j_call: TRBJ1-1
d_call: .
clone_size: .

cdr3_nt: TGCAGCTTGGGGGGGGTTCGCACAGATACGCAGTATTTT
cdr3_aa: CSLGGVRTDTQYF
v_call: TRBV29-1
j_call: TRBJ2-3
d_call: TRBD2
clone_size: many

cdr3_nt: TGTGCCAGCAGCTTAGGGGTGGAACAGCCCCAGCATTTT
cdr3_aa: CASSLGVEQPQHF
v_call: TRBV13
j_call: TRBJ1-5
d_call: .
clone_size: few